This T cell receptor (beta chain) came from a study of PD-1 blockade in classical Hodgkin lymphoma. Libraries were prepared by immunoSEQ multiplex PCR; TCRdb keeps only in-frame clonotypes and omits some of them. The repertoire holds fewer than 15,000 clones, with approximately 87% as singletons. All patients relapsed after autologous stem cell transplantation, and brentuximab vedotin exposure varied. With magnetic negative selection, CD4+ T cells were purified from PBMCs that had been thawed. For this clone: Its antigen remains unknown.

Looked up from germline, CDR1 is SNHLY and CDR2 is FYNNEI. The CDR3 runs to 14 residues. Between the trimmed V and J ends, which lost 5 bases and 4 bases, there was a span of 14 bases. Study conclusions and caveats: The diversity seen at baseline in complete responders resembled that of newly diagnosed patients. Causes of the repertoire differences remain undefined, possibly disease activity or prior therapy. The CD4+ diversity rise by C4D1 was clearest in complete responders.

This receptor was identified in a human donor with classical Hodgkin lymphoma. Sequences were derived from CD4+ T cells from blood, sampled at baseline. This chain connects TRBV2 to TRBJ1-2; no clear D gene. As DNA, the CDR3 is TGTGCCAGCAGTCCAAAGAGGGCGGGCTATGGCTACACCTTC. It translates to CASSPKRAGYGYTF.